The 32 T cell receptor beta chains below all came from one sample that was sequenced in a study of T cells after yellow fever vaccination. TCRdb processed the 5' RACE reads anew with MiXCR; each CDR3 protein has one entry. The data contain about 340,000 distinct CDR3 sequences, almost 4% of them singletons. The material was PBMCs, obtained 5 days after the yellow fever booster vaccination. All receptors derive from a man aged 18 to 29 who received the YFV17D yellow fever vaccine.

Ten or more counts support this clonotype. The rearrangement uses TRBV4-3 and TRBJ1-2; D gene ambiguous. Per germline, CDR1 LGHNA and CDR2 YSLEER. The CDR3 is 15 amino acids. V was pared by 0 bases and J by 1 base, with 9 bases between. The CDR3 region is CASSQDRLINYGYTF. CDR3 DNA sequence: TGCGCCAGCAGCCAAGATCGGCTTATTAACTATGGCTACACCTTC.

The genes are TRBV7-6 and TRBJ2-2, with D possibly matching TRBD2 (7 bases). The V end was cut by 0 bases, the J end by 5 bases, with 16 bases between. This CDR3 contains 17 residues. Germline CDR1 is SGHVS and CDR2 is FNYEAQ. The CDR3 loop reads CASSLARWGGQTGELFF. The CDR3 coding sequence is TGTGCCAGCAGCTTAGCGCGATGGGGGGGGCAAACCGGGGAGCTGTTTTTT.

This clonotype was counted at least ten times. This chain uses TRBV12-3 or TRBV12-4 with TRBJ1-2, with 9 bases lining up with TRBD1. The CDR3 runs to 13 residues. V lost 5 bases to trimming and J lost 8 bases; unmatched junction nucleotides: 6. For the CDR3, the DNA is TGTGCCAGCAGTCGACAGGGGGTGGAGGGCTACACCTTC. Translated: CASSRQGVEGYTF.

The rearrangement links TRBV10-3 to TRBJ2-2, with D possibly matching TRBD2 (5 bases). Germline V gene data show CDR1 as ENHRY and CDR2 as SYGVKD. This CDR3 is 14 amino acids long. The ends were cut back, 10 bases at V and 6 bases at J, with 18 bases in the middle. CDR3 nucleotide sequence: TGTGCCACCAAGGACTTTACAGTGCCCGGGGAGCTGTTTTTT. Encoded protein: CATKDFTVPGELFF.

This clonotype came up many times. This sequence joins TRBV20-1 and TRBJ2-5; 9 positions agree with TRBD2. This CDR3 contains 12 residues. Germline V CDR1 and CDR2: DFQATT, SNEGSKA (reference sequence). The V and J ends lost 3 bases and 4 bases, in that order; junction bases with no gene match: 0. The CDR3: CSARTSGETQYF. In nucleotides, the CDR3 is TGCAGTGCTAGGACTAGCGGAGAGACCCAGTACTTC.

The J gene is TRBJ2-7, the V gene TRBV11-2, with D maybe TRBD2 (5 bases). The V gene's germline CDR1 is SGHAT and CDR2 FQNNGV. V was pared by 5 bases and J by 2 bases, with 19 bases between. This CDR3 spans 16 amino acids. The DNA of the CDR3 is TGTGCCAGCAGCCAAGATTCGGGAAGGATACCCTACGAGCAGTACGTC. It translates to CASSQDSGRIPYEQYV.

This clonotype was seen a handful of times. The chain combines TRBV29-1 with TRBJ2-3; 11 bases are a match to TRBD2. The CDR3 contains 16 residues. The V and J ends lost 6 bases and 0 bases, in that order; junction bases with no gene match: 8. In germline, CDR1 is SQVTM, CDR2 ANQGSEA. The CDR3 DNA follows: TGCAGCGTACCTACTAGCGGGGGAGCTAGCACAGATACGCAGTATTTT. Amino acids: CSVPTSGGASTDTQYF.

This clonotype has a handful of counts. The CDR3 is CASSSWGDDTEAFF. The CDR3 DNA reads as TGTGCCAGCAGCTCTTGGGGGGATGACACTGAAGCTTTCTTT. J is TRBJ1-1 and V is TRBV6-5, with D perhaps matching TRBD1 (5 bases). The CDR3 totals 14 residues. Trimming removed 6 bases from V and 3 bases from J, with 14 bases in between. Germline V gives CDR1 MNHEY, CDR2 SVGAGI.

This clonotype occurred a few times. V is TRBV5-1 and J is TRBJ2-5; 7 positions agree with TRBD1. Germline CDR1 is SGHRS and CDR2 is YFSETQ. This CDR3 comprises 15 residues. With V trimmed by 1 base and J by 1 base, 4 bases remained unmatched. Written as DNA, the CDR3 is TGCGCCAGCAGCTTGCAAGGACAGGCCCAAGAGACCCAGTACTTC. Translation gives CASSLQGQAQETQYF. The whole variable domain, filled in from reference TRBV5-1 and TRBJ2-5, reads KAGVTQTPRYLIKTRGQQVTLSCSPISGHRSVSWYQQTPGQGLQFLFEYFSETQRNKGNFPGRFSGRQFSNSRSEMNVSTLELGDSALYLCASSLQGQAQETQYFGPGTRLLVL.

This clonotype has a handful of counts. The CDR3 sequence is CATAFGHEQYF. The CDR3 coding sequence is TGTGCCACCGCCTTCGGACACGAGCAGTACTTC. The rearrangement joins TRBV25-1 to TRBJ2-7; D is unclear. The V end lost 10 bases, the J end lost 5 bases, and 12 bases lay between the germline ends. The length of the CDR3 is 11 residues. Looked up from germline, CDR1 is MGHDK and CDR2 is SYGVNS.

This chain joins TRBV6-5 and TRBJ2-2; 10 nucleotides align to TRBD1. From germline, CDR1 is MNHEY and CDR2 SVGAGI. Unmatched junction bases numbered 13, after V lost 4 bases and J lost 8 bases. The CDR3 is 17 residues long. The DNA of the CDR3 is TGTGCCAGCAGTTCGCCCGGTAGACAGGGGGCAGGAGGGGAGCTGTTTTTT. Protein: CASSSPGRQGAGGELFF.

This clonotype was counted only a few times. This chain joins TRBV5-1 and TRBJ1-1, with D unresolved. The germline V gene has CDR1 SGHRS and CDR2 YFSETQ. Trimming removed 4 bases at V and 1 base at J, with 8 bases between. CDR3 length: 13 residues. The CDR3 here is CASSMAENTEAFF. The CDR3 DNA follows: TGCGCCAGCAGCATGGCAGAGAACACTGAAGCTTTCTTT.

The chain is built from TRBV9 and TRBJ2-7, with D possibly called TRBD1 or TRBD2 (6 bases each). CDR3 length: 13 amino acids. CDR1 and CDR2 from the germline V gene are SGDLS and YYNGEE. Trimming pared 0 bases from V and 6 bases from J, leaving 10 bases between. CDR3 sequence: CASSVDGGGEQYV. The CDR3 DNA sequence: TGTGCCAGCAGCGTAGATGGAGGGGGCGAGCAGTACGTC.

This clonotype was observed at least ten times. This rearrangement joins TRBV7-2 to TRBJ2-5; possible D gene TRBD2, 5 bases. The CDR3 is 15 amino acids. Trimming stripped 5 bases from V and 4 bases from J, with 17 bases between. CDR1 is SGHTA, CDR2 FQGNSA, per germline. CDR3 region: CASSAGNFEAETQYF. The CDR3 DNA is TGTGCCAGCAGCGCCGGGAACTTTGAGGCAGAGACCCAGTACTTC.

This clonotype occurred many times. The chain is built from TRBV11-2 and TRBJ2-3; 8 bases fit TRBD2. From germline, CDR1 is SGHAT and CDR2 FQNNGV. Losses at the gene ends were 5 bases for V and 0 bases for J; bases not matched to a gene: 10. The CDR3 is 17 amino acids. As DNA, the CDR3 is TGTGCCAGCAGCCCTTTTCCGGGGGGGTCTAGCACAGATACGCAGTATTTT. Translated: CASSPFPGGSSTDTQYF.

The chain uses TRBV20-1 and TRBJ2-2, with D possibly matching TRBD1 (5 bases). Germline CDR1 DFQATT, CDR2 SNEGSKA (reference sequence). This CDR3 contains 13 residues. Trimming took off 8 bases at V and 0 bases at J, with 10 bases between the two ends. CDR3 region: CSTRVTNTGELFF. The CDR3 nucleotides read TGCAGTACCAGGGTGACGAACACCGGGGAGCTGTTTTTT.

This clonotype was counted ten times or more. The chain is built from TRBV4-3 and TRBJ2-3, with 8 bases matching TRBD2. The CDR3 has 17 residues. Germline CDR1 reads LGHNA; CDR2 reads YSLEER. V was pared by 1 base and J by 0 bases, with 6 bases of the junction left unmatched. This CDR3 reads CASSQGASGFSTDTQYF. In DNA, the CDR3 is TGCGCCAGCAGCCAAGGGGCTAGCGGGTTTAGCACAGATACGCAGTATTTT.

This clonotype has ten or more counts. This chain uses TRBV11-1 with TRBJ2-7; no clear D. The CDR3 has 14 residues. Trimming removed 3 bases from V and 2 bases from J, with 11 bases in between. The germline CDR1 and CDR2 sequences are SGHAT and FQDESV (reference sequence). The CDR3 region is CASSLNGVAYEQYV. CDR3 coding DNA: TGTGCCAGCAGCTTGAATGGCGTAGCCTACGAGCAGTACGTC.

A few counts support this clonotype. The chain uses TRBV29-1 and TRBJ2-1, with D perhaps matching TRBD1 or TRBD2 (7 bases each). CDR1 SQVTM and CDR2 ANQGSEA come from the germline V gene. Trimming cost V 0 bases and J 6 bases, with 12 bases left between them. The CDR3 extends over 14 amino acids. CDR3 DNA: TGCAGCGTTGAAGAGCGCAGGGGGGGCAATGAGCAGTTCTTC. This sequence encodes CSVEERRGGNEQFF.

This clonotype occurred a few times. In nucleotides, the CDR3 is TGCGCCAGCAGCTCTGGGACTAGCTGGTCCGGGGAGCTGTTTTTT. It encodes CASSSGTSWSGELFF. The V call is TRBV5-1, the J call TRBJ2-2; TRBD2 aligns across 9 bases. CDR1 SGHRS and CDR2 YFSETQ come from the germline V gene. There are 15 residues in the CDR3. J gave up 6 bases and V 3 bases, and 6 bases lay outside the gene matches.

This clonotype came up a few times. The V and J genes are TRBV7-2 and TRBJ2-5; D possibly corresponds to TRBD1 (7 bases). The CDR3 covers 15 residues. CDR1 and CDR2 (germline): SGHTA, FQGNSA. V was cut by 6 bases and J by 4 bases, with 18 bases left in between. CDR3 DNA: TGTGCCAGCAGGCCGGCCGGAGGGGGCCCAGAGACCCAGTACTTC. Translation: CASRPAGGGPETQYF.

The CDR3 here is CASSFDGETQYF. The CDR3 DNA reads TGTGCCAGCAGCTTCGATGGAGAGACCCAGTACTTC. V gene TRBV7-2 combines with J gene TRBJ2-5; the D is unclear. The CDR3 covers 12 residues. V lost 3 bases and J 4 bases, leaving 6 bases between the germline ends. Germline CDR1 is SGHTA and CDR2 is FQGNSA.

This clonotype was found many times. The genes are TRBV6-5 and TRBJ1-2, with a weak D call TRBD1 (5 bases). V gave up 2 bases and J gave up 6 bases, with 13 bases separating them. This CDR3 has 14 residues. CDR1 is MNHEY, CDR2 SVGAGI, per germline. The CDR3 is CASSYLGAGDGYTF. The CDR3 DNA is TGTGCCAGCAGTTACCTTGGGGCCGGTGATGGCTACACCTTC.

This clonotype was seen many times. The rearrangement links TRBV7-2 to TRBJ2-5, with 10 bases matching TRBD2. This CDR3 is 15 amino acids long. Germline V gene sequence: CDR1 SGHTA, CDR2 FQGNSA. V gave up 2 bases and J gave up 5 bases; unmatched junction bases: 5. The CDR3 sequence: CASSLPSGGAETQYF. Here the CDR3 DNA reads TGTGCCAGCAGCTTACCCAGCGGGGGGGCGGAGACCCAGTACTTC.

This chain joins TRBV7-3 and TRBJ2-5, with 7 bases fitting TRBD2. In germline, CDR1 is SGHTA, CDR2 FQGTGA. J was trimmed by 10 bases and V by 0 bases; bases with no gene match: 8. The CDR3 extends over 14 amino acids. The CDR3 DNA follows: TGTGCCAGCAGCTTAACTGGAGGAGGCGGGGGCCAGTACTTC. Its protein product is CASSLTGGGGGQYF.

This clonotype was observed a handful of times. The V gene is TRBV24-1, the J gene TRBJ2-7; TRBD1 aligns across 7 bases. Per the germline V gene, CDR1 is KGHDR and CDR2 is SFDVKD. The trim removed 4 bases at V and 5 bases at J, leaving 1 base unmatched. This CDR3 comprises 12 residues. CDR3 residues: CATSEGGHEQYF. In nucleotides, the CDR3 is TGTGCCACCAGTGAAGGGGGCCACGAGCAGTACTTC.

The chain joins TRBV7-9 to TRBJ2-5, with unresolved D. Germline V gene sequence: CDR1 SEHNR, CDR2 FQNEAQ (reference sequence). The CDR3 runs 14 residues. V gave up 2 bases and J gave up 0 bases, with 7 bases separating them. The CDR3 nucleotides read TGTGCCAGCAGCTTAATGTCGGACCAAGAGACCCAGTACTTC. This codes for CASSLMSDQETQYF.

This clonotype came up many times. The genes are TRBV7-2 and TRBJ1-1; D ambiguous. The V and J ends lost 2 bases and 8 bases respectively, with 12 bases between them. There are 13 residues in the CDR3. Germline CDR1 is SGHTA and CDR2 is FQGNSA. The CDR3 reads CASSLSAEREAFF. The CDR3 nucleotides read TGTGCCAGCAGCTTATCGGCCGAAAGGGAAGCTTTCTTT.

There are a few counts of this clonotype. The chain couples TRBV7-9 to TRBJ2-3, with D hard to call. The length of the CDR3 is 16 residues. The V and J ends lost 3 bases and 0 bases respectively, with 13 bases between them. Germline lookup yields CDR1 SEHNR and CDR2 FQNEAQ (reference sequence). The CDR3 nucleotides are TGTGCCAGCAGCTTGCTTAGTCTTTCCAGCACAGATACGCAGTATTTT. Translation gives CASSLLSLSSTDTQYF.

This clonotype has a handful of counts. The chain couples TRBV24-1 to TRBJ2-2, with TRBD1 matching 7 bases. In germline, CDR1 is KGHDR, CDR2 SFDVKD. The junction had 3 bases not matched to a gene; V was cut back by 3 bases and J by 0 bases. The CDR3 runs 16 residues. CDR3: CATSDPGTANTGELFF. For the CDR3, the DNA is TGTGCCACCAGTGATCCCGGGACAGCGAACACCGGGGAGCTGTTTTTT.

The CDR3 nucleotides read TGTGCCAGCAGCCGACAGGGGTACACTGAAGCTTTCTTT. It codes for CASSRQGYTEAFF. The chain recombines TRBV6-2 or TRBV6-3 with TRBJ1-1; 8 bases map to TRBD1. This CDR3 has 13 amino acids. Germline V gene data show CDR1 as MNHEY and CDR2 as SVGEGT. V shed 6 bases and J 3 bases; nucleotides not matched to a gene: 3.

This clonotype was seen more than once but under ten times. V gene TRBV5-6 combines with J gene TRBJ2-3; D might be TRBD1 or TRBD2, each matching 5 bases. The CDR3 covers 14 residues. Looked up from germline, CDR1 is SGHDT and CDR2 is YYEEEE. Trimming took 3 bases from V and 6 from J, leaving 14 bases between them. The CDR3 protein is CASSSPGALDTQYF. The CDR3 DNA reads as TGTGCCAGCAGCTCGCCCGGGGCTTTGGATACGCAGTATTTT.